Listed here are 15 T cell receptor beta chains from one sample, sequenced in a study of cytomegalovirus exposure and HLA in healthy donors. The PCR ran on 60 Vbeta and 13 Jbeta primers. Only in-frame clones appear in the TCRdb table, and some are missing; sequencing was by immunoSEQ multiplex PCR. The sample has around 110,000 clones; around 70% are singletons. The sample was PBMCs. These TCRs come from a woman aged 18-29 years in good health and CMV-seronegative.

This clone was counted at least ten times. The chain uses TRBV4-2 and TRBJ1-1, with D tentatively TRBD1 (5 bases). The CDR3 has 15 amino acids. The germline V gene has CDR1 LGHNA and CDR2 YNFKEQ. V was trimmed by 0 bases and J by 2 bases, leaving 10 bases between them. In DNA, the CDR3 is TGTGCCAGCAGCCAAGATGGGGGGAGCAACACTGAAGCTTTCTTT. The encoded protein is CASSQDGGSNTEAFF.

This clone was found a few times. The chain uses TRBV19 and TRBJ2-1; TRBD2 agrees at 9 bases. Germline loops: CDR1 LNHDA, CDR2 SQIVND (reference sequence). After removal of 1 base from V and 3 bases from J, the junction contained 10 bases not matched to a gene. The CDR3 runs to 18 residues. CDR3 DNA sequence: TGTGCCAGTAGTATAGGTGGGGTTTTGCGGGGGGGCTACAATGAGCAGTTCTTC. It is translated as CASSIGGVLRGGYNEQFF.

This clone was seen more than once but under ten times. The chain combines TRBV4-1 with TRBJ1-3, with D tentatively TRBD1 (5 bases). Germline CDR1 MGHRA, CDR2 YSYEKL. V was trimmed by 1 base and J by 2 bases, leaving 18 bases between them. The CDR3 consists of 18 residues. Written as DNA, the CDR3 is TGCGCCAGCAGCCAAGTGGTGGGGGAGGGAACAACTGGAAACACCATATATTTT. It specifies CASSQVVGEGTTGNTIYF.

This clone was observed once. This chain connects TRBV27 to TRBJ1-2; 7 nucleotides match TRBD1. CDR1 and CDR2 from the germline V gene are MNHEY and SMNVEV (reference sequence). Trimming at V came to 5 bases and at J to 5 bases, leaving 11 bases not matched to a gene. This CDR3 is 15 amino acids long. The DNA of the CDR3 is TGTGCCAGCAGTCCCGACGGGACAGCTTTGTATGGCTACACCTTC. Protein product: CASSPDGTALYGYTF.

This clone turned up a few times. The CDR3 loop is CASSFRGENPQHF. The CDR3 nucleotides read TGTGCCAGCAGTTTCAGGGGCGAAAATCCCCAGCATTTT. The chain uses TRBV28 and TRBJ1-5; D might be TRBD1 (6 bases). The CDR3 loop spans 13 amino acids. The germline CDR1 and CDR2 sequences are MDHEN and SYDVKM. V was clipped by 3 bases and J by 10 bases, with 13 bases between them.

The V call is TRBV10-3, the J call TRBJ2-2; 7 bases map to TRBD1. The length of the CDR3 is 14 residues. Germline V gives CDR1 ENHRY, CDR2 SYGVKD. Losses at the gene ends were 9 bases for V and 0 bases for J; bases not matched to a gene: 4. The CDR3 loop reads CAIAGTANTGELFF. Here the CDR3 DNA reads TGTGCCATAGCCGGGACAGCGAACACCGGGGAGCTGTTTTTT.

CDR3 DNA sequence: TGTGCCAGCAGATCCGAGGGGGGGCCGTTTACGCAGTATTTT. Translation: CASRSEGGPFTQYF. This chain connects TRBV6-1 to TRBJ2-3, with D perhaps matching TRBD2 (7 bases). Germline CDR1 and CDR2: MNHNS and SASEGT. The CDR3 sequence is 14 residues long. Between the trimmed V and J ends, which lost 6 bases and 8 bases, there was a span of 18 bases.

The chain carries TRBV5-1 and TRBJ2-1; 12 bases are shared with TRBD2. V was pared by 4 bases and J by 7 bases, with 6 bases of the junction left unmatched. The CDR3 has 15 amino acids. Per germline, CDR1 SGHRS and CDR2 YFSETQ. CDR3 residues: CASSPRLAGVNEQFF. CDR3 in DNA: TGCGCCAGCAGCCCAAGACTAGCGGGGGTAAATGAGCAGTTCTTC.

The genes are TRBV19 and TRBJ1-1; D gene uncertain. The CDR3 runs to 13 residues. Germline lookup yields CDR1 LNHDA and CDR2 SQIVND (reference sequence). The V and J ends lost 5 bases and 3 bases respectively, with 10 bases between them. CDR3 DNA: TGTGCCAGTAGTGTTCGGAGGGACACTGAAGCTTTCTTT. It translates to CASSVRRDTEAFF.

The V gene is TRBV5-1, the J gene TRBJ2-7; 8 bases map to TRBD2. Germline V CDR1 and CDR2: SGHRS, YFSETQ. The V gene end was trimmed by 3 bases and the J gene end by 7 bases; junction bases not matched to a gene: 9. This CDR3 contains 14 residues. CDR3 DNA sequence: TGCGCCAGCAGCTCCTGGGGAGCGGGGGTTGAGCAGTACTTC. This translates into CASSSWGAGVEQYF.

This clone was seen a handful of times. Here the CDR3 DNA reads TGTGCCAGCAGCCAAGACTACCGCTCCTACAATGAGCAGTTCTTC. It yields the protein CASSQDYRSYNEQFF. The chain uses TRBV4-2 and TRBJ2-1, with unresolved D. Between the trimmed V and J ends, which lost 0 bases and 0 bases, there was a span of 6 bases. CDR3 length: 15 amino acids. Germline-derived CDR1 and CDR2 are LGHNA and YNFKEQ.

This chain uses TRBV2 with TRBJ1-1, with no clear D. Deletions cut 7 bases from V and 2 bases from J, with 11 bases between. The CDR3 consists of 13 residues. Looked up from germline, CDR1 is SNHLY and CDR2 is FYNNEI. CDR3 in amino acids: CASTDEGNTEAFF. DNA for the CDR3: TGTGCCAGCACCGATGAGGGAAACACTGAAGCTTTCTTT.

The rearrangement uses TRBV5-1 and TRBJ1-1; 7 bases match TRBD1. V was clipped by 4 bases and J by 4 bases; unmatched bases: 7. Germline lookup yields CDR1 SGHRS and CDR2 YFSETQ. The length of the CDR3 is 14 residues. The CDR3 here is CASSTLGGVTEAFF. CDR3 sequence (DNA): TGCGCCAGCAGCACGTTAGGGGGCGTCACTGAAGCTTTCTTT. Using reference TRBV5-1 and TRBJ1-1 for the parts outside the CDR3, the full variable domain is KAGVTQTPRYLIKTRGQQVTLSCSPISGHRSVSWYQQTPGQGLQFLFEYFSETQRNKGNFPGRFSGRQFSNSRSEMNVSTLELGDSALYLCASSTLGGVTEAFFGQGTRLTVV.

The chain combines TRBV28 with TRBJ1-2; tentative D call: TRBD1 (6 bases). Germline V gene lookup returns CDR1 MDHEN and CDR2 SYDVKM. V lost 4 bases and J 4 bases, leaving 16 bases between the germline ends. CDR3 length: 15 residues. The CDR3 loop is CASSSPFRDTYGYTF. In nucleotides, the CDR3 is TGTGCCAGCAGTTCTCCGTTCCGGGACACCTATGGCTACACCTTC.

This chain uses TRBV30 with TRBJ1-2; 10 bases fit TRBD1. Per germline, CDR1 GTSNPN and CDR2 SVGIG (reference sequence). After removal of 2 bases from V and 6 bases from J, the junction contained 3 bases not matched to a gene. CDR3 length: 13 residues. The CDR3 sequence: CAWSPGQGDGYTF. The CDR3 bases are TGTGCCTGGAGTCCCGGACAGGGGGATGGCTACACCTTC.